This record looks at one T cell receptor (beta chain) sequence and its context. No antigen is known for it. Using immunoSEQ multiplex PCR, the repertoire was profiled, and TCRdb retains in-frame clones only, with some absent. The profile shows roughly 110,000 clones, roughly 90% of them singletons. As for time point: week 11, during vaccination. A 20-mer mutant IDH1 peptide at 300 ug was injected subcutaneously with topical imiquimod. The astrocytomas were IDH1-mutant, ATRX-negative, and WHO grade 3 or 4. The V gene lost 6 bases and the J gene lost 4 bases, with 10 bases spanning the gap. The CDR3 is made up of 12 amino acids. CDR1 and CDR2 from the germline V gene are MNHEY and SMNVEV (reference sequence). The data stem from a study of a mutant IDH1 vaccine in newly diagnosed glioma. Study-wide context: In some groups vaccination began 4-6 weeks post-radiotherapy; others received it with temozolomide. Overall study results and limits: Alterations occurring in top peripheral T cell clonotypes seemed unrelated to pseudoprogression.

The genes are TRBV27 and TRBJ2-7, with D perhaps being TRBD1 or TRBD2 (5 bases each). The receptor was derived from a woman aged 45-59 years with glioma. The specimen was PBMCs, collected from a glioma patient whose treatment included an IDH1 peptide vaccine. CDR3 bases: TGTGCCAGCAGGGGGGTCGCTTACGAGCAGTACTTC. Encoded protein: CASRGVAYEQYF.